Listed below are T cell receptor beta chains from one sample, sequenced in a study of cytomegalovirus exposure and HLA in healthy donors. Data came from immunoSEQ multiplex PCR; TCRdb stores just in-frame clones and leaves some out. The repertoire holds tens of thousands of clones, with less than 70% as singletons. Sequencing used PBMCs. The receptors originated from a woman between 50 and 59 years old in good health and CMV-seronegative. Each CDR3 is given with its conserved first and last residue. D genes are given only for firm matches. Not every row has a clone size; where given, it reads once, few, many or a size class.

NA	TRBJ1-2	NA	TRBV6-5	CASSYGGDSYGYTF	TGTGCCAGCAGTTACGGCGGGGACTCTTATGGCTACACCTTC
TRBD2	TRBJ2-1	NA	TRBV29-1	CSVVRSGTSNEQFF	TGCAGCGTCGTTCGTAGCGGGACGTCCAATGAGCAGTTCTTC
TRBD1	TRBJ2-1	NA	TRBV25-1	CASSGTGGLPLNYNEQFF	TGTGCCAGCAGTGGGACAGGGGGCCTCCCCCTAAACTACAATGAGCAGTTCTTC
TRBD1	TRBJ1-5	NA	TRBV28	CASSFPRQGTQPQHF	TGTGCCAGCAGTTTTCCCCGACAGGGGACTCAGCCCCAGCATTTT
TRBD2	TRBJ2-1	NA	TRBV5-4	CASSSGTSGRASFHEQFF	TGTGCCAGCAGCAGCGGGACTAGCGGGAGGGCCAGTTTCCATGAGCAGTTCTTC
NA	TRBJ1-1	once	TRBV6-5	CATARSQGLAFF	TGTGCCACAGCACGCAGTCAGGGTCTGGCTTTCTTT
NA	TRBJ2-5	few	TRBV9	CASSVDQQGWETQYF	TGTGCCAGCAGCGTAGACCAGCAGGGCTGGGAGACCCAGTACTTC
NA	TRBJ2-5	NA	TRBV2	CASSEQIETQYF	TGTGCCAGCAGTGAACAGATAGAGACCCAGTACTTC
NA	TRBJ1-1	NA	TRBV2	CASSDWASNTEAFF	TGTGCCAGCAGTGATTGGGCAAGTAACACTGAAGCTTTCTTT
NA	TRBJ1-2	NA	TRBV5-6	CASSSYDSNYGYTF	TGTGCCAGCAGCTCATACGACAGTAACTATGGCTACACCTTC
TRBD1	TRBJ1-5	NA	TRBV10-3	CAISAQGGDQPQHF	TGTGCCATCAGCGCACAGGGGGGGGATCAGCCCCAGCATTTT
NA	TRBJ1-1	once	TRBV28	CASSPRRGWNTEAFF	TGTGCCAGCAGTCCCCGTAGGGGGTGGAACACTGAAGCTTTCTTT
NA	TRBJ2-3	NA	TRBV4-3	CASSQVAGATDTQYF	TGCGCCAGCAGCCAAGTGGCGGGGGCCACAGATACGCAGTATTTT
NA	TRBJ1-2	NA	TRBV7-2	CASSLQGYGYTF	TGTGCCAGCAGCCTCCAGGGTTATGGCTACACCTTC
NA	TRBJ1-5	NA	TRBV28	CASSLGGGNQPQHF	TGTGCCAGCAGTTTGGGGGGAGGCAATCAGCCCCAGCATTTT
TRBD2	TRBJ2-1	NA	TRBV5-4	CASTGTNYNEQFF	TGTGCCAGCACCGGGACTAACTACAATGAGCAGTTCTTC
NA	TRBJ2-4	NA	TRBV7-2	CASSLVGAKNIQYF	TGTGCCAGCAGCTTAGTCGGGGCCAAAAACATTCAGTACTTC
NA	TRBJ2-7	once	TRBV6-5	CASSLASSGEQYF	TGTGCCAGCAGCCTCGCCTCGTCGGGGGAGCAGTACTTC
TRBD1	TRBJ1-5	NA	TRBV7-3	CASSLSSWSGGQPQHF	TGTGCCAGCAGCTTATCATCGTGGTCAGGGGGTCAGCCCCAGCATTTT
NA	TRBJ2-1	NA	TRBV19	CASISDNEQFF	TGTGCCAGTATTAGCGACAATGAGCAGTTCTTC
TRBD1	TRBJ2-1	few	TRBV11-1	CASSLDRGYNNEQFF	TGTGCCAGCAGCTTGGACAGGGGGTATAACAATGAGCAGTTCTTC
TRBD1	TRBJ2-4	NA	TRBV7-3	CASSDRGGIQYF	TGTGCCAGCAGCGACAGGGGGGGCATTCAGTACTTC
NA	TRBJ1-1	NA	TRBV6-4	CASSVQEGTEAFF	TGTGCCAGCAGTGTACAGGAAGGCACTGAAGCTTTCTTT
NA	TRBJ1-5	NA	TRBV4-2	CASSQELARHQTWGNQPQHF	TGTGCCAGCAGCCAAGAACTAGCGAGACACCAAACGTGGGGCAATCAGCCCCAGCATTTT
TRBD1	TRBJ1-3	NA	TRBV28	CASSSGQGFSGNTIYF	TGTGCCAGCAGTTCGGGACAGGGGTTCTCTGGAAACACCATATATTTT
NA	TRBJ2-3	NA	TRBV5-1	CASSLAPDTDTQYF	TGCGCCAGCAGCTTGGCTCCAGACACAGATACGCAGTATTTT
TRBD1	TRBJ1-5	once	TRBV28	CASSTTGPINQPQHF	TGTGCCAGCAGTACGACAGGGCCGATCAATCAGCCCCAGCATTTT
TRBD1	TRBJ2-7	NA	TRBV4-1	CASSQVSGQSYEQYF	TGCGCCAGCAGCCAAGTGTCGGGACAGTCCTACGAGCAGTACTTC
NA	TRBJ1-1	NA	TRBV5-1	CASKVLSMNTEAFF	TGCGCCAGCAAAGTACTTAGTATGAACACTGAAGCTTTCTTT
NA	TRBJ1-4	NA	TRBV6-5	CASSYVTGNEKLFF	TGTGCCAGCAGTTACGTGACGGGGAATGAAAAACTGTTTTTT
NA	TRBJ1-5	NA	TRBV7-8	CASSPKGWQGGSSNQPQHF	TGTGCCAGCAGCCCTAAGGGATGGCAGGGTGGAAGTAGCAATCAGCCCCAGCATTTT
TRBD1	TRBJ1-5	NA	TRBV5-8	CASSLDQQGHQPQHF	TGTGCCAGCAGCTTGGATCAACAGGGGCATCAGCCCCAGCATTTT
NA	TRBJ1-5	NA	TRBV6-5	CASSPDGQLGRPQHF	TGTGCCAGCAGTCCAGATGGACAGCTCGGAAGGCCCCAGCATTTT
TRBD2	TRBJ2-7	NA	TRBV7-2	CASSLVRGEEQYF	TGTGCCAGCAGCTTAGTACGGGGGGAAGAGCAGTACTTC
NA	TRBJ2-1	NA	TRBV5-1	CASSLEAGNNEQFF	TGCGCCAGCAGCTTGGAAGCCGGTAACAATGAGCAGTTCTTC
TRBD1	TRBJ1-1	NA	TRBV9	CASSRTGGPEAFF	TGTGCCAGCTCTCGGACAGGGGGACCTGAAGCTTTCTTT
NA	TRBJ2-5	NA	TRBV28	CASSPMGGQETQYF	TGTGCCAGCAGCCCAATGGGAGGACAAGAGACCCAGTACTTC
NA	TRBJ2-7	NA	TRBV7-9	CASEGRTTYEQYF	TGTGCCTCTGAGGGCAGGACCACCTACGAGCAGTACTTC
TRBD1	TRBJ1-1	NA	TRBV5-1	CASSPPGQGNTEAFF	TGCGCCAGCAGTCCGCCGGGACAGGGGAACACTGAAGCTTTCTTT
NA	TRBJ1-1	NA	TRBV2	CASSEGGFRTEAFF	TGTGCCAGCAGTGAAGGAGGGTTCCGCACTGAAGCTTTCTTT
NA	TRBJ1-1	few	TRBV6-5	CASSYSLTGNTEAFF	TGTGCCAGCAGTTACTCCCTAACAGGGAACACTGAAGCTTTCTTT
NA	TRBJ1-2	NA	TRBV11-2	CASSLDRGSKGYTF	TGTGCCAGCAGCTTAGATCGAGGCTCTAAGGGCTACACCTTC
NA	TRBJ2-5	NA	TRBV2	CASSSEGETQYF	TGTGCCAGCAGTTCGGAGGGCGAGACCCAGTACTTC
TRBD1	TRBJ1-1	NA	TRBV2	CAGQALRNTEAFF	TGCGCAGGACAGGCATTAAGGAACACTGAAGCTTTCTTT
NA	TRBJ2-5	NA	TRBV7-2	CASSLVHGVGETQYF	TGTGCCAGCAGCTTAGTTCACGGGGTCGGGGAGACCCAGTACTTC
NA	TRBJ1-1	NA	TRBV19	CASSISYSDTEAFF	TGTGCCAGTAGTATTAGTTATTCCGACACTGAAGCTTTCTTT
NA	TRBJ2-7	NA	TRBV2	CASTSDRDRYEQYF	TGTGCCAGCACCTCGGACAGAGATAGGTACGAGCAGTACTTC
NA	TRBJ2-7	NA	TRBV6-6	CASRQDKYSYEQYF	TGTGCCAGCAGACAAGACAAATACTCCTACGAGCAGTACTTC
NA	TRBJ2-7	few	TRBV5-8	CASSLFQGGVYEQYF	TGTGCCAGCAGCTTGTTTCAGGGGGGCGTCTACGAGCAGTACTTC
TRBD2	TRBJ2-1	NA	TRBV4-1	CASRPHRTSERYNEQFF	TGCGCCAGCAGACCGCATCGGACTAGCGAGCGCTACAATGAGCAGTTCTTC
NA	TRBJ2-1	few	TRBV7-9	CSSSFSSPGDVYNEQFF	TGTTCCAGCAGCTTCTCCTCCCCGGGAGATGTCTACAATGAGCAGTTCTTC